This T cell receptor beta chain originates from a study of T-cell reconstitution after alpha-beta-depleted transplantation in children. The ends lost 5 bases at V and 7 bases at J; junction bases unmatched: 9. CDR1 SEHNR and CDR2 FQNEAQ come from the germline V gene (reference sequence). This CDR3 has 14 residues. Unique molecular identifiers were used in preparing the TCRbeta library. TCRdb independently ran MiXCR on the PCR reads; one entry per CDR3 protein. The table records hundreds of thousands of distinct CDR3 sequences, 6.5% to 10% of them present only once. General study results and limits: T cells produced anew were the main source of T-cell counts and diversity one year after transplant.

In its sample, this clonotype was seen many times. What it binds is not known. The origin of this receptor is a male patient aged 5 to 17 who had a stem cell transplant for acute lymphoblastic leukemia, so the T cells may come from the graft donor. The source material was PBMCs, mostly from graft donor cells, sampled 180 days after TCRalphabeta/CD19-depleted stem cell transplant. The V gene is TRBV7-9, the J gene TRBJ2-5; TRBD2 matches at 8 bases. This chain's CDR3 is CASSLGGARGTQYF. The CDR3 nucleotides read TGTGCCAGCAGCCTCGGGGGGGCCCGAGGGACCCAGTACTTC.